The next 17 T cell receptor beta chains were all read from a single sample in a study of early T cells in non-severe SARS-CoV-2 infection. MiXCR, run by TCRdb on the 5' RACE reads, gives a single entry per CDR3 protein. The sample lists fewer than 80,000 distinct CDR3 sequences, 10% to 12% occurring once. Sequenced material: whole blood, taken at baseline. Receptor source: an adult who was a healthcare worker with PCR-confirmed SARS-CoV-2 infection or an uninfected control (not recorded which).

The rearrangement links TRBV28 to TRBJ2-3, with D unresolved. The CDR3 is made up of 11 amino acids. The V end lost 3 bases, the J end lost 5 bases, and 3 bases lay between the germline ends. Looked up from germline, CDR1 is MDHEN and CDR2 is SYDVKM. This CDR3 reads CASSFKDTQYF. Written as DNA, the CDR3 is TGTGCCAGCAGTTTTAAAGATACGCAGTATTTT.

This clonotype was observed at least ten times. V and J are TRBV11-2 and TRBJ1-1, with D unclear. The CDR3 extends over 17 amino acids. Germline V gives CDR1 SGHAT, CDR2 FQNNGV. Trimming cost V 7 bases and J 1 base, with 22 bases left between them. CDR3 in DNA: TGTGCCAGCATGCTCGGTACGACTTTTCGGCAGAACACTGAAGCTTTCTTT. Translating it yields CASMLGTTFRQNTEAFF. The whole variable domain, filled in from reference TRBV11-2 and TRBJ1-1, reads EAGVAQSPRYKIIEKRQSVAFWCNPISGHATLYWYQQILGQGPKLLIQFQNNGVVDDSQLPKDRFSAERLKGVDSTLKIQPAKLEDSAVYLCASMLGTTFRQNTEAFFGQGTRLTVV.

This clonotype was seen many times. J is TRBJ2-7 and V is TRBV12-3 or TRBV12-4, with 11 bases lining up with TRBD2. The junction had 16 bases not matched to a gene; V was cut back by 3 bases and J by 6 bases. This CDR3 contains 18 residues. The CDR3 DNA reads TGTGCCAGCAGTTTGATGGCGGGTTCGACTAGCGGGGTGGTCGAGCAGTACTTC. This gives the protein CASSLMAGSTSGVVEQYF.

This clonotype occurred a few times. The rearrangement joins TRBV4-3 to TRBJ2-1; TRBD2 aligns across 9 bases. The J segment lost 7 bases and the V segment lost 1 base, leaving 5 bases of the junction unmatched. CDR1 and CDR2 (germline): LGHNA, YSLEER. The CDR3 length is 15 residues. DNA of the CDR3: TGCGCCAGCAGCCAAGGACTAGCGGTCGGGAATGAGCAGTTCTTC. Translated, it gives CASSQGLAVGNEQFF.

The V gene is TRBV20-1, the J gene TRBJ2-2; the D gene could be TRBD1 or TRBD2 (5 bases each). Germline CDR1 is DFQATT and CDR2 is SNEGSKA (reference sequence). The CDR3 runs to 14 residues. Trimming shortened V by 1 base and J by 7 bases, and 13 bases separated the two germline ends. The CDR3 loop is CSARASGTGGELFF. In DNA, the CDR3 is TGCAGTGCTAGAGCATCGGGGACGGGCGGGGAGCTGTTTTTT.

In this sample, this clonotype turned up many times. The chain uses TRBV3-1 and TRBJ2-7; TRBD2 matches 9 bases. The V segment lost 0 bases and the J segment 7 bases; nucleotides outside the gene matches: 16. The germline CDR1 and CDR2 sequences are LGHDT and YNNKEL (reference sequence). The CDR3 is made up of 18 amino acids. DNA of the CDR3: TGTGCCAGCAGCCAAGAAAACCGTTGGGTAGCGGGGGCTGGTGAGCAGTACTTC. It is translated as CASSQENRWVAGAGEQYF.

The rearrangement links TRBV29-1 to TRBJ2-7; maybe TRBD1 (6 bases). V lost 7 bases to trimming and J lost 2 bases, with 12 bases between them. CDR1 is SQVTM and CDR2 is ANQGSEA in the germline V gene. CDR3 size: 12 residues. CDR3 sequence: CSAGQGTYEQYF. The CDR3 DNA follows: TGCAGCGCAGGTCAGGGGACCTACGAGCAGTACTTC.

This clonotype was detected only a few times. The genes are TRBV5-5 and TRBJ1-4; D perhaps matches TRBD1 (6 bases). The CDR3 totals 15 residues. CDR1 and CDR2 from the germline V gene are SGHKS and YYEKEE (reference sequence). Trimming took 2 bases from V and 4 from J, leaving 12 bases between them. The CDR3 DNA follows: TGTGCCAGCAGCTTCGGAGGGGGAATTAATGAAAAACTGTTTTTT. The encoded protein is CASSFGGGINEKLFF.

There are many counts of this clonotype. The chain employs TRBV6-5 and TRBJ1-2, with TRBD1 identical over 11 bases. The CDR3 loop spans 13 amino acids. The V gene end was trimmed by 10 bases and the J gene end by 4 bases; junction bases not matched to a gene: 5. Per the germline V gene, CDR1 is MNHEY and CDR2 is SVGAGI. The CDR3 spells CATRTGGPYGYTF. The DNA for the CDR3 is TGTGCCACCCGGACAGGGGGCCCCTATGGCTACACCTTC.

This clonotype has just a few counts. This rearrangement joins TRBV7-9 to TRBJ2-3; TRBD2 agrees at 11 bases. This CDR3 is built from 16 residues. V was pared by 2 bases and J by 6 bases, with 7 bases of the junction left unmatched. The germline gives CDR1 SEHNR, CDR2 FQNEAQ (reference sequence). CDR3 sequence (DNA): TGTGCCAGCAGCTTATTCGCGACTAGCGGGGTGGATACGCAGTATTTT. Protein: CASSLFATSGVDTQYF. The whole variable domain, filled in from reference TRBV7-9 and TRBJ2-3, reads DTGVSQNPRHKITKRGQNVTFRCDPISEHNRLYWYRQTLGQGPEFLTYFQNEAQLEKSRLLSDRFSAERPKGSFSTLEIQRTEQGDSAMYLCASSLFATSGVDTQYFGPGTRLTVL.

This chain connects TRBV12-3 or TRBV12-4 to TRBJ1-5; 9 bases agree with TRBD1. The CDR3 is made up of 15 amino acids. With V trimmed by 4 bases and J by 2 bases, 3 bases remained unmatched. The CDR3 here is CASSSQGAGNQPQHF. CDR3 nucleotides: TGTGCCAGCAGTTCACAGGGGGCTGGCAATCAGCCCCAGCATTTT.

The chain combines TRBV18 with TRBJ2-7; 7 bases fit TRBD1. J gave up 3 bases and V 3 bases, and 8 bases lay outside the gene matches. This CDR3 has 15 residues. Germline V CDR1 and CDR2: KGHSH, LQKENI. In DNA form, the CDR3 reads TGTGCCAGCTCACCTACAAGGACAGGACTCTACGAGCAGTACTTC. Translating gives CASSPTRTGLYEQYF.

The table lists this clonotype with a few counts. The chain joins TRBV20-1 to TRBJ1-2, with 7 bases identical to TRBD1. Unmatched junction bases numbered 8, after V lost 6 bases and J lost 4 bases. This CDR3 is built from 13 residues. Germline CDR1 is DFQATT and CDR2 is SNEGSKA (reference sequence). CDR3 nucleotides: TGCAGTGCGCACCAACCAGGGGGCTATGGCTACACCTTC. Amino acid sequence: CSAHQPGGYGYTF.

This clonotype was recorded many times. This chain joins TRBV2 and TRBJ1-1; 7 bases line up with TRBD1. The CDR3 spans 12 residues. The ends lost 6 bases at V and 11 bases at J; junction bases unmatched: 9. Per germline, CDR1 SNHLY and CDR2 FYNNEI. The CDR3 DNA reads TGTGCCAGCAGCGCTGACAGGGTCGCGGCTTTCTTT. Amino acids: CASSADRVAAFF. Looking up the rest from reference TRBV2 and TRBJ1-1 gives the full variable domain: EPEVTQTPSHQVTQMGQEVILRCVPISNHLYFYWYRQILGQKVEFLVSFYNNEISEKSEIFDDQFSVERPDGSNFTLKIRSTKLEDSAMYFCASSADRVAAFFGQGTRLTVV.

This clonotype was counted between two and nine times. This sequence joins TRBV2 and TRBJ2-2; tentative D call: TRBD1 (5 bases). V was shortened by 5 bases and J by 6 bases, with 16 bases between the two germline ends. This CDR3 contains 15 residues. Germline values: CDR1 SNHLY, CDR2 FYNNEI. The CDR3: CASSRGGGVAGELFF. CDR3 DNA sequence: TGTGCCAGCAGTAGGGGTGGCGGAGTCGCCGGGGAGCTGTTTTTT.

This clonotype has just a few counts. V and J are TRBV7-3 and TRBJ2-1; 7 bases are a match to TRBD1. The CDR3 contains 15 residues. CDR1 and CDR2 (germline): SGHTA, FQGTGA. The junction had 4 bases not matched to a gene; V was cut back by 2 bases and J by 3 bases. CDR3 residues: CASSLETGFYNEQFF. The CDR3 DNA sequence: TGTGCCAGCAGCTTAGAGACAGGGTTCTACAATGAGCAGTTCTTC.

This clonotype was recorded at least ten times. The chain uses TRBV7-2 and TRBJ2-3; D is perhaps TRBD1 or TRBD2 (5 bases each). Germline loops: CDR1 SGHTA, CDR2 FQGNSA. The CDR3 spans 15 residues. Trimming cost V 5 bases and J 3 bases, with 15 bases left between them. CDR3 region: CASSPRRGVTDTQYF. DNA of the CDR3: TGTGCCAGCAGCCCCCGCCGAGGGGTGACAGATACGCAGTATTTT.